This TCR beta chain emerged from a study of T cell responses to AZD1222 COVID-19 vaccine. With regard to this clone: Its target is unknown.

Study results and limitations: The reported proportion of spike-specific TCRs targeting unmutated variant regions was nearly half. Along spike, vaccine-associated CD4 TCRs were found throughout, with dominance at 160-218 and 743-854.

This CDR3 has 14 amino acids. CDR1 SNHLY and CDR2 FYNNEI come from the germline V gene. V dropped 4 bases and J dropped 6; count of bases not matched to a gene: 6. The protocol was immunoSEQ multiplex PCR, while the TCRdb copy is restricted to in-frame clones and leaves out a portion. Among some 150,000 clones, approximately 88% were seen once, and the ten largest hold roughly 5.2%. The clonotype originates from an adult who received the MenACWY meningococcal vaccine as a control. Sequenced material: peripheral blood, taken 28 days after the second dose of the MenACWY control vaccine. V usage is TRBV2 and J usage is TRBJ2-4; 7 nucleotides agree with TRBD1. The CDR3 DNA follows: TGTGCCAGCAGTGGAGACAGGGCGATAAACATTCAGTACTTC. Residues: CASSGDRAINIQYF.